The source of this T cell receptor beta chain is a study of blood T cell repertoires in COVID-19 (dated by TCRdb to 2018 to 2021). At the level of the whole study: The collaborator samples originated in the United States, Italy and Spain and spanned the acute and convalescent phases of COVID-19. The material from the prospective study consisted of cDNA or gDNA derived from T cells, B-cell-depleted T cells, or PBMCs. The dataset comprised deeply sampled blood TCRbeta repertoires from subjects exposed to, actively infected with, or recovered from COVID-19. The repertoires were released in a freely available public database intended as a resource for research on the immune response to SARS-CoV-2. The samples were drawn from the first 160 participants of the ongoing ImmuneRACE study and from 1,200 or so subjects provided by 6 global collaborators. The sample metadata nearly always contained a de-identified subject ID, COVID-19 status, age in years and sex. Where available, HLA class I and class II types were taken from metadata supplied by the sample provider and were not determined by assay-based typing.

The paper's findings and limits, for the study overall: Clinical and demographic metadata were provided uncurated, with the amount varying by source and participant.

In Seattle, one collaborating source enrolled patients while the infection was active and tracked those patients longitudinally over the course of disease. Whole blood was collected in K2EDTA tubes by collaborating institutions according to the institutions' own protocols. For TCRbeta analysis, collaborator samples were shipped as frozen whole blood, as isolated PBMCs, or as DNA extracted from either sample type. The immunoSEQ Assay, a bias-controlled multiplex PCR, was used to amplify TCRbeta CDR3 regions from genomic DNA. The paper's data handling went like this. Nucleated cell counts per sample were estimated from amplification of reference gene primers within the assay. Sequence reads were collapsed and filtered to measure the absolute abundance of every unique TCRbeta CDR3 rearrangement. For each sample, productive Simpson clonality was calculated by taking the square root of Simpson's diversity index across productive rearrangements. Here the immuneACCESS table is served through TCRdb, limited to in-frame sequences with V and J called. Missing clones are a known gap in these copies; in checked studies unresolved V genes cover under half, and the rest lacks a known reason. V and J calls plus clone size are reproduced from that table; the DNA served to infer D and trimming. Within this sample are approximately 400,000 clones, with around 88% of them counted one time only. The top ten hold approximately 12% of the sample.

V sheds 0 bases and J sheds 5 bases, leaving 8 bases between their ends. The CDR3 covers 14 residues, taking in both the cysteine and the phenylalanine. Only CDR3 DNA remains: 42 bases, in frame from the first base. CDR1 and CDR2 were assigned from the germline V gene as SGDLS and YYNGEE. In its sample, this clone was seen once. Its antigen is unknown. Base qualities are not recorded, but no much larger clone differs from it by a single base. The sequence joins TRBV9 to TRBJ2-2; the D gene is perhaps TRBD2, from 6 matching bases. The receptor comes from a woman between 45 and 60 years old with COVID-19, enrolled during active disease. Sequencing used peripheral blood. The nucleotides are TGTGCCAGCAGCGTAGACCTAGCGACCGGGGAGCTGTTTTTT. Its amino acids are CASSVDLATGELFF.